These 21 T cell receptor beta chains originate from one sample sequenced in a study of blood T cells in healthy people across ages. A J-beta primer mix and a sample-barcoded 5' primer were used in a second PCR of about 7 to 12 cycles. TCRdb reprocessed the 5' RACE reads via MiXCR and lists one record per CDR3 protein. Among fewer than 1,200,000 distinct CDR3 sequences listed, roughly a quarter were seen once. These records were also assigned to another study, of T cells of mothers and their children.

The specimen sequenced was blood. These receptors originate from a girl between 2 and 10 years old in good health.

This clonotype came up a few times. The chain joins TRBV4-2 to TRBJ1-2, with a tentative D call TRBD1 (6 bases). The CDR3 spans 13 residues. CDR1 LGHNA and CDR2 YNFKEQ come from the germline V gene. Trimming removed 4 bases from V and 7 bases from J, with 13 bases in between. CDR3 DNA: TGTGCCAGCAGCCTAGGGGGAAGTGTTGGCTACACCTTC. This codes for CASSLGGSVGYTF.

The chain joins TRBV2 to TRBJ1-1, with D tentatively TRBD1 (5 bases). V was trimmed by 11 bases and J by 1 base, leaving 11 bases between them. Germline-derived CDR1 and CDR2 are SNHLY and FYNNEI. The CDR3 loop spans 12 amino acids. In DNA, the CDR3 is TGTGCCTGCGGGAGGGGGAACACTGAAGCTTTCTTT. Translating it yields CACGRGNTEAFF.

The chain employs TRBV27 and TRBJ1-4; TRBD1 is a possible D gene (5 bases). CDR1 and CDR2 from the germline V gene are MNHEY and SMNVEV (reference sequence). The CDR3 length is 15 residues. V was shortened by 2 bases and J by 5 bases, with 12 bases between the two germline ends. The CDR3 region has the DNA TGTGCCAGCAGTTTACTTGGGACCGAGAATGAAAAACTGTTTTTT. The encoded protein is CASSLLGTENEKLFF.

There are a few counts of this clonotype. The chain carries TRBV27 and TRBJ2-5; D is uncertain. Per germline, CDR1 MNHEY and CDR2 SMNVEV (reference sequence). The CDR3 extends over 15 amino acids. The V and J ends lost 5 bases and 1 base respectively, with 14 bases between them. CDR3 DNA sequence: TGTGCCAGCAGTAAGGCAGAGCCCGGCCAAGAGACCCAGTACTTC. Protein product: CASSKAEPGQETQYF.

The CDR3 DNA reads as TGTGCCAGCAGCCCTAGACTAACGCCCAATGAGCAGTTCTTC. Protein product: CASSPRLTPNEQFF. The chain employs TRBV7-9 and TRBJ2-1; D is perhaps TRBD2 (5 bases). The germline gives CDR1 SEHNR, CDR2 FQNEAQ (reference sequence). The CDR3 spans 14 residues. V lost 5 bases and J 6 bases, leaving 14 bases between the germline ends.

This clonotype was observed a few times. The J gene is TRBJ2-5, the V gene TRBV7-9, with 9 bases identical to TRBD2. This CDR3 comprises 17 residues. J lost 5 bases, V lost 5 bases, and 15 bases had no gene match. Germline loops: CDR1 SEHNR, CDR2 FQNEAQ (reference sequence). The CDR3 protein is CASSGPDASGEWETQYF. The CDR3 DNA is TGTGCCAGCAGCGGCCCCGATGCTAGCGGGGAGTGGGAGACCCAGTACTTC.

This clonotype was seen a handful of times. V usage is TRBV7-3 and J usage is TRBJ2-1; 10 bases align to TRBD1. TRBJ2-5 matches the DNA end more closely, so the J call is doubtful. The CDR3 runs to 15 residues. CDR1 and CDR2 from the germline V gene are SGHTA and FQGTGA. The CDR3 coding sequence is TGTGCCAGCAGCGCGACAGGGGGCGGCCAAGAGACCCAGTACTTC. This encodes CASSATGGGQETQYF.

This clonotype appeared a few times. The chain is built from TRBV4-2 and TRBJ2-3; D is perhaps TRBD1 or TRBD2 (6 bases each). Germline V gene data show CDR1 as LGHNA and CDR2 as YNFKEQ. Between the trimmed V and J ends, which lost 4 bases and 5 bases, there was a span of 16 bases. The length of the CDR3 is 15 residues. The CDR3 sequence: CASSLRGAGGDTQYF. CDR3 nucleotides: TGTGCCAGCAGCCTAAGGGGGGCCGGAGGAGATACGCAGTATTTT.

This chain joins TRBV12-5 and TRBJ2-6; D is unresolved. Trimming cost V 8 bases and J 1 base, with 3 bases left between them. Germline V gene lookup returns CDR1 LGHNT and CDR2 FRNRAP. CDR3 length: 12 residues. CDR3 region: CASWSGANVLTF. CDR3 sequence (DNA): TGTGCTAGTTGGTCTGGGGCCAACGTCCTGACTTTC.

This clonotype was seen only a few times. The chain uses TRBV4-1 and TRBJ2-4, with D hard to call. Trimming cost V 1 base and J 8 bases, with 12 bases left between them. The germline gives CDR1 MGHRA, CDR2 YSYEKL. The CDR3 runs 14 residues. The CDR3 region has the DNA TGCGCCAGCAGCCAAGGCTCTGGAGCTTACATTCAGTACTTC. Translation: CASSQGSGAYIQYF.

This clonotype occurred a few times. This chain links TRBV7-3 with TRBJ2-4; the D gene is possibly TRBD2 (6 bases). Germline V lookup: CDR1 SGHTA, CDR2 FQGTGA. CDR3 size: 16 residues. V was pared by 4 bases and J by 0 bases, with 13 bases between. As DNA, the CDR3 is TGTGCCAGCAGCTCATCCTCGCGGGAAGCCAAAAACATTCAGTACTTC. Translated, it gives CASSSSSREAKNIQYF. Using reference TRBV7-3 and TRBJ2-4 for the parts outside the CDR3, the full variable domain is GAGVSQTPSNKVTEKGKYVELRCDPISGHTALYWYRQSLGQGPEFLIYFQGTGAADDSGLPNDRFFAVRPEGSVSTLKIQRTERGDSAVYLCASSSSSREAKNIQYFGAGTRLSVL.

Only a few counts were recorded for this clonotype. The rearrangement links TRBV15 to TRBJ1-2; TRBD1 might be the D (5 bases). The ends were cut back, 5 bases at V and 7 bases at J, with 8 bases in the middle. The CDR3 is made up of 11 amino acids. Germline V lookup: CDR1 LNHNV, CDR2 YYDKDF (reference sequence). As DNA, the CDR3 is TGTGCCACCAGCCCAGGGAGTGGCTACACCTTC. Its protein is CATSPGSGYTF.

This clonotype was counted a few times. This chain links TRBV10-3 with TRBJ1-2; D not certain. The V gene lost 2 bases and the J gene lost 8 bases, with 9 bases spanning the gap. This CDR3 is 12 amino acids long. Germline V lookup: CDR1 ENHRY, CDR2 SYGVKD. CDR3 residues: CAISEGRGGYTF. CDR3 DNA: TGTGCCATCAGTGAGGGCCGCGGGGGCTACACCTTC.

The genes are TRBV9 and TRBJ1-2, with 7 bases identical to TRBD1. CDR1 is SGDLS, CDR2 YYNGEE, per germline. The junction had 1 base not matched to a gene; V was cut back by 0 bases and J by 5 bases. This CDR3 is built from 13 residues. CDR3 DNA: TGTGCCAGCAGCGTAGAACAGGGGTATGGCTACACCTTC. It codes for CASSVEQGYGYTF.

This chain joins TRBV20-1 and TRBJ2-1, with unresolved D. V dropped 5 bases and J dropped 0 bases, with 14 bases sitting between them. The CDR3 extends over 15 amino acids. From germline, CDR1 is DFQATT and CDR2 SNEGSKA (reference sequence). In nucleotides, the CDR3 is TGCAGTGCTCAGGCAGCTGAAAGCTCCTACAATGAGCAGTTCTTC. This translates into CSAQAAESSYNEQFF.

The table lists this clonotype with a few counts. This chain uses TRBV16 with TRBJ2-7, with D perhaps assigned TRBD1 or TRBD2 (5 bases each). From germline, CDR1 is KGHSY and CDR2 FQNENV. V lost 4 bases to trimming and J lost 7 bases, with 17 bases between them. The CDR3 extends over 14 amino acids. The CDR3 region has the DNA TGTGCCAGCAGCCCGAGGGACGGAGGAAGGGAGCAGTACTTC. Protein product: CASSPRDGGREQYF.

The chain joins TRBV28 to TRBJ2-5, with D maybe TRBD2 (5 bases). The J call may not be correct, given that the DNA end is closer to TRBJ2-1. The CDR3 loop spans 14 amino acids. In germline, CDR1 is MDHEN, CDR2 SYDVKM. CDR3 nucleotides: TGTGCCAGCAGTTTATCGCCGGGAAACAATGAGCAGTTCTTC. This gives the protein CASSLSPGNNEQFF.

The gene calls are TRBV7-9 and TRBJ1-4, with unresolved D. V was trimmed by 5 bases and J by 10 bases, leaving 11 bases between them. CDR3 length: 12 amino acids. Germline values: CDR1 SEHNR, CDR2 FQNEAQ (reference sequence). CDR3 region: CASSPVDGKLFF. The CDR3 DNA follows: TGTGCCAGCAGCCCTGTCGACGGAAAACTGTTTTTT.

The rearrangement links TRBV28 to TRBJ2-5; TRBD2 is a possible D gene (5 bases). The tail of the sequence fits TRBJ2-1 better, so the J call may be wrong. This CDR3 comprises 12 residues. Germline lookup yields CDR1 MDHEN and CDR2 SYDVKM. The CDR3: CASSLSTGEQFF. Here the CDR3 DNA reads TGTGCCAGCAGTTTATCGACGGGGGAGCAGTTCTTC.

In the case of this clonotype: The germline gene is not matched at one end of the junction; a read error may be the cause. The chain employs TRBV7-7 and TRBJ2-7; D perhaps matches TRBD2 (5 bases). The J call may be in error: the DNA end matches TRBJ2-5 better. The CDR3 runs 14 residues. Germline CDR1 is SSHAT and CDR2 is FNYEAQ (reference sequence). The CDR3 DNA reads TGCGCTAGCAGCTCAGACGACCGTGGGGAGACCCAGTACTTC. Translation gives CASSSDDRGETQYF.

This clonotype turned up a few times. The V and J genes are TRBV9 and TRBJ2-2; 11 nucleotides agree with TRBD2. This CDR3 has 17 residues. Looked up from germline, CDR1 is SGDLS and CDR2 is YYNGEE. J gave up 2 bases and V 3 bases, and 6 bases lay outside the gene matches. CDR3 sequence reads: CASSDGLAGGNTGELFF. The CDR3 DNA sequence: TGTGCCAGCAGCGACGGGCTAGCGGGGGGAAACACCGGGGAGCTGTTTTTT.